This entry is about one T cell receptor beta chain. Its antigen is as yet unknown. Deep sequencing aimed at 1 in 200,000 to 1 in 1 million T cells' resolution. The table came from immunoSEQ multiplex PCR; TCRdb's copy has only in-frame clones and leaves some out. This sample yields approximately 74,000 clones, of which about 84% are seen a single time; 7.5% to 9.5% belongs to the top ten. These data are taken from a study of cytotoxic CD8 clonotypes in ibrutinib-treated CLL. Looking at the study overall: Response samples followed a median 12 months of treatment, range 6 to 36. The study's findings and limits: Public clonotypes, found uncommonly, either contracted or stayed stable on treatment. Clonality grew at ibrutinib response; at progression, it decreased back toward baseline.

CDR1 SGHRS and CDR2 YFSETQ come from the germline V gene. Trimming at V came to 5 bases and at J to 1 base, leaving 1 base not matched to a gene. The CDR3 has 13 residues. Sequences were derived from PBMCs, sampled at disease progression, from a patient treated with ibrutinib. This chain joins TRBV5-1 and TRBJ1-1; 8 bases are a match to TRBD1. The clonotype comes from a human donor with chronic lymphocytic leukemia. The CDR3 nucleotides read TGCGCCAGCAGGGGACAGGCGAACACTGAAGCTTTCTTT. Its protein is CASRGQANTEAFF.